Sequencing of this T cell receptor (beta chain) was carried out in a study of blood T cell repertoires in COVID-19. The CDR3 has 16 amino acids. Germline V gene lookup returns CDR1 LGHNA and CDR2 YNFKEQ. V was pared by 0 bases and J by 9 bases, with 9 bases of the junction left unmatched. In the authors' workflow: By means of reference gene primer amplification, nucleated cell counts were estimated. This table comes from immunoSEQ multiplex PCR, and its TCRdb copy is limited to in-frame clones, with some not included. V and J calls and clone size follow that table, whereas D and trimming were derived from the DNA. The sample records under 150,000 clones, around 82% being singletons.

The sequence came from a woman aged 45 to 65 with acute or convalescent COVID-19. This chain links TRBV4-2 with TRBJ2-1; the match to TRBD2 covers 9 bases. The sequencing input was peripheral blood. The CDR3 sequence is CASSQEGSGGLGEQFF. The CDR3 DNA reads as TGTGCCAGCAGCCAAGAAGGGAGCGGGGGGCTGGGTGAGCAGTTCTTC.